One sample yielded the 6 T cell receptor beta chains listed below, sequenced in a study of CD8 T cells in ankylosing spondylitis. Points from the study as a whole: Made up of several highly homologous variants, a TCR beta motif appeared characteristic of ankylosing spondylitis blood.

MiXCR, run by TCRdb on the 5' RACE reads, gives a single entry per CDR3 protein. The repertoire holds around 770,000 distinct CDR3 sequences, with roughly 19% as singletons. These receptors' antigens are unknown. Sequenced input: blood, either unsorted or a sorted T cell fraction (not recorded which). Receptors originate from a male donor with ankylosing spondylitis.

This clonotype came up a few times. The J gene is TRBJ1-1, the V gene TRBV20-1; tentative D call: TRBD1 (6 bases). V was trimmed by 4 bases and J by 11 bases, leaving 20 bases between them. Germline CDR1 DFQATT, CDR2 SNEGSKA (reference sequence). This CDR3 region has 13 residues. Here the CDR3 DNA reads TGCAGTGCTAACATCCCCCAACAGGGTATCGCTTTCTTT. Translating it yields CSANIPQQGIAFF.

V gene TRBV5-1 combines with J gene TRBJ2-1; perhaps TRBD2 as D (5 bases). The V end lost 0 bases, the J end lost 2 bases, and 12 bases lay between the germline ends. CDR1 SGHRS and CDR2 YFSETQ come from the germline V gene. The CDR3 totals 16 residues. In nucleotides, the CDR3 is TGCGCCAGCAGCTTGGCCGTAGCGACTCCCTACAATGAGCAGTTCTTC. Protein sequence: CASSLAVATPYNEQFF.

This rearrangement joins TRBV6-1 to TRBJ1-5; tentative D call: TRBD1 (6 bases). V lost 6 bases and J lost 5, with 14 bases in between. The length of the CDR3 is 14 residues. Germline CDR1 reads MNHNS; CDR2 reads SASEGT. DNA for the CDR3: TGTGCCAGCAGCCCGGGGGCACTGGATCAGCCCCAGCATTTT. Amino acid sequence: CASSPGALDQPQHF.

The sample holds a few counts of this clonotype. The V gene is TRBV20-1, the J gene TRBJ1-2; the D is unclear. CDR3 size: 13 residues. V lost 0 bases to trimming and J lost 6 bases, with 11 bases between them. Germline CDR1 and CDR2: DFQATT and SNEGSKA (reference sequence). This CDR3 is CSARDYGRHGYTF. The DNA of the CDR3 is TGCAGTGCTAGAGATTACGGGAGGCATGGCTACACCTTC.

This clonotype showed up just a few times. The V gene is TRBV20-1, the J gene TRBJ2-7; 7 nucleotides align to TRBD1. The CDR3 sequence is 15 residues long. In germline, CDR1 is DFQATT, CDR2 SNEGSKA (reference sequence). The J segment lost 0 bases and the V segment lost 0 bases, leaving 5 bases of the junction unmatched. The CDR3 region is CSARDRTGSSYEQYF. The CDR3 nucleotides are TGCAGTGCTAGAGATCGGACAGGAAGCTCCTACGAGCAGTACTTC.

V and J are TRBV5-1 and TRBJ1-2; TRBD1 matches at 7 bases. Germline values: CDR1 SGHRS, CDR2 YFSETQ. The CDR3 is 14 amino acids. V dropped 3 bases and J dropped 4; count of bases not matched to a gene: 6. The CDR3 nucleotides read TGCGCCAGCAGCTCCGGGACAGCCCCCTATGGCTACACCTTC. This sequence encodes CASSSGTAPYGYTF.